Below, one TCR beta chain is given with its context. Its target is not known. It was with 60 Vbeta and 13 Jbeta primers that the PCR ran. Sequencing was performed with immunoSEQ multiplex PCR; in TCRdb, only in-frame clones are kept and a portion is missing. The table lists about 160,000 clones, around 80% of them singletons. The sample comes from a study of cytomegalovirus exposure and HLA in healthy donors. Study-level findings and limits: Per a later analysis, HLA-associated TCR beta chains showed more clonal expansion than other, equally common TCR beta chains. Earlier analysis yielded a pattern in which most TCR beta V segments were productive about 90% or about 30% of the time. Among TCR beta chains, those listed as cytomegalovirus-associated numbered over 150.

The sequencing sample was made of PBMCs. This TCR was sampled from a male donor in good health and CMV-seropositive.

CDR3 bases: TGTGCCAGCTCAAGCGAAGAGACCCAGTACTTC. Translating gives CASSSEETQYF. This chain uses TRBV18 with TRBJ2-5; no reliable D call. The CDR3 spans 11 residues. V lost 5 bases to trimming and J lost 3 bases, with 4 bases between them. Germline V CDR1 and CDR2: KGHSH, LQKENI.